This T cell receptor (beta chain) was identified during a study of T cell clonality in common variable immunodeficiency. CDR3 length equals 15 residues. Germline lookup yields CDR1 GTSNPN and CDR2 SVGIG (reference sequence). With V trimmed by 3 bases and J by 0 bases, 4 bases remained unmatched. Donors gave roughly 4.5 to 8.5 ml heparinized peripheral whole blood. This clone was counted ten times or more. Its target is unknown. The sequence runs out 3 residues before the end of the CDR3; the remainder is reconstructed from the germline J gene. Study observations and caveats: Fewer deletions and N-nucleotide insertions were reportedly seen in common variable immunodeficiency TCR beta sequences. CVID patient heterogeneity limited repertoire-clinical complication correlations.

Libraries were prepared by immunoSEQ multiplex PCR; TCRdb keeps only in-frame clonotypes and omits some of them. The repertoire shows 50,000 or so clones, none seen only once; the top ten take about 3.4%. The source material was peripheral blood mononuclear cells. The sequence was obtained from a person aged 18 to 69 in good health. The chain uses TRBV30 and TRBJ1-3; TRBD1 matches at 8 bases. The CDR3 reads CAWSRTGSSGNTIYF. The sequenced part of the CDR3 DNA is TGTGCCTGGAGCCGGACAGGGAGCTCTGGAAACACC.